This TCR beta chain is from a study of blood T cells in healthy people across ages. Study conclusions and caveats: With unsorted PBMCs, a conclusive comparison of naive versus antigen-experienced cells was not possible. There were more naive CD4+ cells and higher diversity in long-lived donors than in aged donors.

The authors ran a second PCR of roughly 6 to 11 cycles using a sample-barcoded 5' primer and a J-beta primer mix. The template-switch adaptor was a 5' adaptor with 12 random nucleotides. It tagged each cDNA molecule. TCRdb re-derived calls from the 5' RACE reads in MiXCR, one entry per CDR3 protein. The table records over 1,300,000 distinct CDR3 sequences, 59% of them present only once. The CDR3 sequence is 14 residues long. Between the trimmed V and J ends, which lost 5 bases and 2 bases, there was a span of 14 bases. The germline CDR1 and CDR2 sequences are SQVTM and ANQGSEA. Whenever a sample was processed, at least 7 million PBMCs were isolated. The table lists this clonotype with a few counts. Its antigen is unidentified.

The sequenced sample was blood. The rearrangement joins TRBV29-1 to TRBJ2-3, with D possibly TRBD2 on 5 matching bases. The source of this sequence is a man younger than 35 in good health. The CDR3 DNA is TGCAGCGTTTTGGATGCGGAGGCCACAGATACGCAGTATTTT. Protein sequence: CSVLDAEATDTQYF.